This TCR beta chain comes out of a study of memory CD4+ T cells and cytomegalovirus serostatus. On the study more broadly: This sample comes from healthy Belgian adults, fewer than ten CMV seropositive, about 25 seronegative.

The sort gate was single viable CD3+CD4+CD8-CD45RO+ cells for memory CD4+ T cells. Total CD4+ T cells were enriched by CD4 positive selection. Using immunoSEQ multiplex PCR, the repertoire was profiled, and TCRdb retains in-frame clones only, with some absent. The repertoire consists of about 56,000 clones, with about 80% occurring once and the leading ten covering approximately 0.44%. The germline CDR1 and CDR2 sequences are SEHNR and FQNEAQ (reference sequence). V dropped 6 bases and J dropped 3; count of bases not matched to a gene: 1. CDR3 length: 13 amino acids. Study conclusions and caveats: CMV serostatus prediction reached median AUC roughly 0.95, or 0.91 with US-trained model. Each of around 69 CMV-associated TCRbeta sequences occurred in one to five individuals.

Remarks on this clone: The antigen is not known.

The chain couples TRBV7-9 to TRBJ1-3, with TRBD1 identical over 8 bases. The sample consisted of memory CD4+ T cells from blood. This clonotype was sampled from an adult in good health and CMV-seronegative. This CDR3 is CASSDRGGNTIYF. CDR3 nucleotide sequence: TGTGCCAGCAGTGACAGGGGTGGAAACACCATATATTTT.